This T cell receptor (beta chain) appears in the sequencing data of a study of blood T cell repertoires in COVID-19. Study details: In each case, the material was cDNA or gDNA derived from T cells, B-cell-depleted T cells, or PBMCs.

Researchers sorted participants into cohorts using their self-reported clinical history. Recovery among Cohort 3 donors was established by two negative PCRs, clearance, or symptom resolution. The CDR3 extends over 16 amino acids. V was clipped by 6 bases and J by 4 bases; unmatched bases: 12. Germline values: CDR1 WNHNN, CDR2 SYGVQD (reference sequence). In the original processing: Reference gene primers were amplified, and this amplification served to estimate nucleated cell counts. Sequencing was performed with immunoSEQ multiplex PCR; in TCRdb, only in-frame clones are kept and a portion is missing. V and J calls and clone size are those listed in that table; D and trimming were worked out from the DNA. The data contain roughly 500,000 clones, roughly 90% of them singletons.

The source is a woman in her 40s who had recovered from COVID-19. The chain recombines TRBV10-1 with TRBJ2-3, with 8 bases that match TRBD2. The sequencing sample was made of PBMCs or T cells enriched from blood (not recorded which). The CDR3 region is CASSQAGAALSDTQYF. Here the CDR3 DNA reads TGCGCCAGCAGCCAAGCGGGGGCAGCGCTTTCAGATACGCAGTATTTT.